This T cell receptor beta chain appears in the sequencing data of a study of vaccination effects on CD4 cells after COVID-19. As for the study in general: The participants, recipients of two vaccine doses, got either BNT162b2 or mRNA-1273. Study-wide results and caveats: The study found that only 1 of 255 vaccine-induced clones from healthy vaccinees cross-reacted with common cold coronaviruses.

Ahead of sequencing, the ViraFEST assay grew antigen-specific CD4+ T cells using viral peptide pools. Scientists isolated CD4+ T cells after a roughly nine-day culture period ended. Recipients of the vaccine had no prior SARS-CoV-2 infection and negative nucleocapsid antibodies. Worth noting for this clone: Its antigen is unidentified.

CDR1 is SGDLS, CDR2 YYNGEE, per germline. The CDR3 has 13 amino acids. V lost 4 bases to trimming and J lost 4 bases, with 10 bases between them. Sequenced by immunoSEQ multiplex PCR; TCRdb stores in-frame clones only, minus some. The data contain 70,000 to 95,000 clones, roughly 72% of them singletons. This clonotype was obtained from a human donor who received a COVID-19 vaccine. The chain links TRBV9 to TRBJ2-3; D gene uncertain. The sequenced sample was CD4+ T cells from PBMCs cultured with HCoV-229E spike peptides, obtained before COVID-19 vaccination. The CDR3 DNA sequence: TGTGCCAGCAGCTCACGACTGGCAGATACGCAGTATTTT. As protein: CASSSRLADTQYF.